The entry that follows covers one T cell receptor beta chain sequence. The antigen is undetermined. This entry belongs to a study of identical twins. Overall study findings and caveats: Zero-insertion analyses could be partly confounded by invariant MAIT and iNKT cells. An excess of low generation probability was shown by twin-shared out-of-frame alpha sequences.

TCRdb fed the 5' RACE reads into MiXCR, producing one record per CDR3 protein. The sample includes about 450,000 distinct CDR3 sequences, roughly 20% of them seen just once. The CDR3 totals 15 residues. Per germline, CDR1 MDHEN and CDR2 SYDVKM. The ends lost 5 bases at V and 2 bases at J; junction bases unmatched: 3. Sequenced input: naive T cells sorted from blood. The receptor comes from a man in his forties or fifties in good health. This chain uses TRBV28 with TRBJ2-5, with 12 bases lining up with TRBD2. This chain's CDR3 is CASSTSGGSQETQYF. In DNA, the CDR3 is TGTGCCAGCAGTACTAGCGGGGGGTCACAAGAGACCCAGTACTTC.